This entry concerns a single T cell receptor beta chain. Its antigen is not known. RNA served as the template for amplifying TCR beta CDR3 regions. Second-round multiplex PCR came after first-round RT-PCR with HTBI primers. TCRdb re-analysed the multiplex PCR reads in MiXCR, keeping a single row per CDR3 protein. The sample consists of 200,000 to 250,000 distinct CDR3 sequences, roughly 21% of them appearing once. This specimen belongs to a study of Graves' ophthalmopathy and Graves' hyperthyroidism. Study background: Peripheral blood was collected at initial diagnosis, before any treatment. General study results and limits: Blood also carried most expanded thyroid clonotypes exceeding 0.001 frequency.

Ophthalmopathy was moderately-to-severely active, CAS at least 3, NOSPECS at least 4, lasting under 3 months. Patients were excluded if they had other autoimmune diseases or uncontrolled infections, and likewise if pregnancy or lactation applied. Sequenced input: peripheral blood. The sequence derives from a woman aged 45-60 years with Graves' ophthalmopathy.

The CDR3 region has the DNA TGTGCTAGTGGAAAGTTGAACACTGAAGCTTTCTTT. Translating it yields CASGKLNTEAFF. V usage is TRBV12-5 and J usage is TRBJ1-1; D call uncertain. The CDR3 length is 12 residues. Germline V CDR1 and CDR2: LGHNT, FRNRAP. V was trimmed by 6 bases and J by 0 bases, leaving 5 bases between them. The full variable domain, rest sourced from reference TRBV12-5 and TRBJ1-1, is DARVTQTPRHKVTEMGQEVTMRCQPILGHNTVFWYRQTMMQGLELLAYFRNRAPLDDSGMPKDRFSAEMPDATLATLKIQPSEPRDSAVYFCASGKLNTEAFFGQGTRLTVV.